The 10 T cell receptor beta chains reported below all come from one sample, sequenced in a study of blood T cell repertoires in COVID-19. Sequencing was performed with immunoSEQ multiplex PCR; in TCRdb, only in-frame clones are kept and a portion is missing. The sample records over 250,000 clones, 75% to 90% being singletons. The sample consisted of PBMCs or T cells enriched from blood (not recorded which). The receptors were gathered from a man aged 40-49 years who had recovered from COVID-19.

The gene calls are TRBV28 and TRBJ1-5; 7 bases match TRBD1. This CDR3 is 14 amino acids long. The trim removed 6 bases at V and 5 bases at J, leaving 7 bases unmatched. The germline V gene has CDR1 MDHEN and CDR2 SYDVKM. This CDR3 is CASRDSGQYQPQHF. CDR3 in DNA: TGTGCCAGCAGAGATTCGGGACAGTATCAGCCCCAGCATTTT.

The genes are TRBV7-3 and TRBJ2-1; weak D call: TRBD2 (5 bases). Germline CDR1 SGHTA, CDR2 FQGTGA. The CDR3 is 13 amino acids. Trimming removed 3 bases at V and 7 bases at J, with 10 bases between. DNA of the CDR3: TGTGCCAGCAGCTTGGCGAGGGAAAATGAGCAGTTCTTC. As protein: CASSLARENEQFF.

This clone was seen once. The chain joins TRBV7-3 to TRBJ2-2; D gene uncertain. CDR1 is SGHTA and CDR2 is FQGTGA in the germline V gene. The CDR3 spans 13 residues. Trimming removed 4 bases at V and 5 bases at J, with 8 bases between. The CDR3 loop is CASSSERTGELFF. Written as DNA, the CDR3 is TGTGCCAGCAGCTCGGAGAGAACCGGGGAGCTGTTTTTT. Looking up the rest from reference TRBV7-3 and TRBJ2-2 gives the full variable domain: GAGVSQTPSNKVTEKGKYVELRCDPISGHTALYWYRQSLGQGPEFLIYFQGTGAADDSGLPNDRFFAVRPEGSVSTLKIQRTERGDSAVYLCASSSERTGELFFGEGSRLTVL.

This chain connects TRBV2 to TRBJ1-2; maybe TRBD1 (5 bases). The V gene's germline CDR1 is SNHLY and CDR2 FYNNEI. Trimming took 8 bases from V and 7 from J, leaving 17 bases between them. The CDR3 contains 13 residues. CDR3 region: CASLDTRQSGYTF. CDR3 nucleotide sequence: TGTGCCAGCCTAGATACTCGACAGAGTGGCTACACCTTC.

This chain uses TRBV11-1 with TRBJ1-1, with D uncertain. V was shortened by 2 bases and J by 6 bases, with 4 bases between the two germline ends. From germline, CDR1 is SGHAT and CDR2 FQDESV (reference sequence). This CDR3 contains 11 residues. The chain's CDR3 is CASSLYSEAFF. CDR3 coding DNA: TGTGCCAGCAGCTTATACTCTGAAGCTTTCTTT.

The V gene is TRBV25-1, the J gene TRBJ1-2; 8 nucleotides agree with TRBD1. V lost 8 bases to trimming and J lost 2 bases; unmatched junction nucleotides: 10. Germline V lookup: CDR1 MGHDK, CDR2 SYGVNS. CDR3 length equals 15 residues. CDR3 sequence: CASSRQGAGNYGYTF. The CDR3 bases are TGTGCCAGCTCCCGGCAGGGGGCTGGAAACTATGGCTACACCTTC.

The chain uses TRBV7-8 and TRBJ2-7; D unclear. Germline values: CDR1 SGHVS, CDR2 FQNEAQ. The V end was cut by 5 bases, the J end by 4 bases, with 9 bases between. The CDR3 is 12 amino acids. The DNA for the CDR3 is TGTGCCAGCAGCCCCCAAGAGTACGAGCAGTACTTC. This codes for CASSPQEYEQYF.

Comment on this clone: At the DNA level, this CDR3 is encoded by other sequences in the same sample as well. This chain uses TRBV7-8 with TRBJ1-3, with D hard to call. From germline, CDR1 is SGHVS and CDR2 FQNEAQ. The CDR3 loop spans 13 amino acids. V was clipped by 5 bases and J by 1 base, with 6 bases between them. CDR3 amino acids: CASSRLSGNTIYF. In nucleotides, the CDR3 is TGTGCCAGCAGCAGACTATCTGGAAACACCATATATTTT. Supplemented by reference TRBV7-8 and TRBJ1-3, the full variable domain reads GAGVSQSPRYKVAKRGQDVALRCDPISGHVSLFWYQQALGQGPEFLTYFQNEAQLDKSGLPSDRFFAERPEGSVSTLKIQRTQQEDSAVYLCASSRLSGNTIYFGEGSWLTVV.

V usage is TRBV24-1 and J usage is TRBJ2-3; D possibly corresponds to TRBD1 (5 bases). Germline CDR1 is KGHDR and CDR2 is SFDVKD. The CDR3 sequence is 16 residues long. V lost 9 bases and J 4 bases, leaving 22 bases between the germline ends. The CDR3 nucleotides are TGTGCCACCGCGTCTAGTCCAGGGATTCCCCCAGATACGCAGTATTTT. As protein: CATASSPGIPPDTQYF.

CDR3 loop: CASSPPGGAKAFF. In nucleotides, the CDR3 is TGTGCCAGCTCACCACCCGGGGGAGCGAAAGCTTTCTTT. The chain has TRBV18 and TRBJ1-1, with TRBD1 as a possible D gene (5 bases). The CDR3 extends over 13 amino acids. V lost 0 bases to trimming and J lost 9 bases, with 11 bases between them. CDR1 and CDR2 (germline): KGHSH, LQKENI.